These 13 T cell receptor beta chains originate from one sample sequenced in a study of T cells expressing NK-cell markers. Reanalyzing the 5' RACE reads, TCRdb keeps one entry per CDR3 protein, without DNA. In all, the sample yields 440,000 or so distinct CDR3 sequences. The sample was blood T cells: a sorted CD56 or NKG2C T cell subset, CD4+ or CD8+ T cells, or bulk PBMC T cells (not recorded which). These receptors were obtained from a woman aged 18 to 75 in good health.

The chain joins TRBV18 to TRBJ2-3; TCRdb's D call of TRBD1 is untestable without DNA. Germline CDR1 and CDR2: KGHSH and LQKENI. The CDR3 covers 14 residues. The CDR3 reads CASSPRQEPDTQYF.

The chain couples TRBV6-1 to TRBJ2-1; TCRdb's D call of TRBD2 is untestable without DNA. Germline-derived CDR1 and CDR2 are MNHNS and SASEGT. The CDR3 runs 16 residues. CDR3 amino acids: CASKAFHLREADEQFF.

V gene TRBV6-6 combines with J gene TRBJ2-1. The germline CDR1 and CDR2 sequences are MNHNY and SVGAGI (reference sequence). The CDR3 totals 13 residues. CDR3 sequence reads: CASTGDSYNEQFF.

The chain joins TRBV14 to TRBJ2-7. The germline gives CDR1 SGHDN, CDR2 FVKESK. CDR3 length equals 16 residues. The CDR3 loop reads CASSHDTSGAPYEQYF.

The rearrangement joins TRBV29-1 to TRBJ2-5. Germline V gene data show CDR1 as SQVTM and CDR2 as ANQGSEA. The CDR3 is 11 amino acids. This chain's CDR3 is CSVGVQETQYF.

The rearrangement uses TRBV29-1 and TRBJ2-3; no DNA is available, so the TRBD1 call from TCRdb remains unchecked. CDR3 length equals 15 residues. The V gene's germline CDR1 is SQVTM and CDR2 ANQGSEA. The CDR3 protein is CSVSGTGSSTDTQYF.

The V gene is TRBV9, the J gene TRBJ2-7; TCRdb gives TRBD2 as the D gene, but with no DNA this cannot be confirmed. This CDR3 has 17 residues. The germline V gene encodes CDR1 SGDLS and CDR2 YYNGEE. The CDR3 loop reads CASSVATGGLKPYEQYF.

V usage is TRBV7-6 and J usage is TRBJ1-1; checking the TCRdb D call of TRBD1 is not possible without DNA. This CDR3 comprises 14 residues. CDR1 and CDR2 from the germline V gene are SGHVS and FNYEAQ. CDR3 sequence reads: CASSPGTGGPEAFF.

The J gene is TRBJ2-1, the V gene TRBV2; TCRdb gives TRBD2 as the D gene, but with no DNA this cannot be confirmed. Per the germline V gene, CDR1 is SNHLY and CDR2 is FYNNEI. This CDR3 region has 16 residues. The CDR3: CASSGGTSGKYNEQFF.

The rearrangement joins TRBV11-1 to TRBJ2-3; TCRdb's D gene call, TRBD1, goes unchecked for lack of DNA. Germline loops: CDR1 SGHAT, CDR2 FQDESV (reference sequence). CDR3 size: 13 residues. The CDR3 region is CASSWDRGDTQYF.

V gene TRBV12-3 or TRBV12-4 combines with J gene TRBJ2-6; TCRdb reports TRBD1, a call that lacks DNA to check it against. The CDR3 length is 17 residues. CDR3 protein: CATFPAGVFDGANVLTF.

CDR3 loop: CASSLGTGGFYNEQFF. The chain links TRBV7-2 to TRBJ2-1; TCRdb's D call of TRBD1 is untestable without DNA. This CDR3 is built from 16 residues. The germline CDR1 and CDR2 sequences are SGHTA and FQGNSA.

The V call is TRBV2, the J call TRBJ1-6. The CDR3 length is 13 residues. Germline CDR1 reads SNHLY; CDR2 reads FYNNEI. CDR3 amino acids: CASMGIRNSPLHF. The full variable domain, with the rest looked up from reference TRBV2 and TRBJ1-6, is EPEVTQTPSHQVTQMGQEVILRCVPISNHLYFYWYRQILGQKVEFLVSFYNNEISEKSEIFDDQFSVERPDGSNFTLKIRSTKLEDSAMYFCASMGIRNSPLHFGNGTRLTVT.